Sequencing of this TCR beta chain was carried out in a study of blood T cell repertoires in COVID-19. CDR1 and CDR2 from the germline V gene are SGHAT and FQNNGV. Trimming pared 0 bases from V and 0 bases from J, leaving 6 bases between. This CDR3 contains 15 residues. Original handling: For nucleated cells, counts were estimated from reference gene primer amplification. The assay was immunoSEQ multiplex PCR, and TCRdb's table has in-frame clones only and misses some. V and J calls and clone size follow that table, whereas D and trimming were derived from the DNA. The sample lists some 95,000 clones, approximately 90% seen once, with 4.5% in the top ten.

The chain uses TRBV11-2 and TRBJ2-1, with D hard to call. The sequenced sample consisted of peripheral blood. This receptor was taken from a man in his sixties or seventies with acute or convalescent COVID-19. The CDR3 nucleotides read TGTGCCAGCAGCTTAGAACAATTCTCCTACAATGAGCAGTTCTTC. Residues: CASSLEQFSYNEQFF.